This TCR beta chain was captured in a study of T cell repertoires in cytomegalovirus infection. Overall study: CMV epitopes, recently identified HLA-C-restricted and well-studied HLA-B-restricted, were used. Evidence of both CMV infection and a matching HLA type came from public TCR beta signatures.

This clonotype has more than one count but fewer than ten. What it recognizes is unknown. The CDR3 consists of 13 residues. Germline CDR1 is SQVTM and CDR2 is ANQGSEA. V lost 4 bases, J lost 9 bases, and 9 bases stayed unmatched. Study conclusions and caveats: CMV-specific TCR beta clonotypes restricted by HLA-C dominated the ex vivo response.

TCRdb reprocessed the reads via MiXCR and lists one record per CDR3 protein. In the table there are 370,000 or so distinct CDR3 sequences, roughly a third of which are singletons. This TCR derives from a human donor in good health (CMV status not recorded). Some clones in this sample may be carry-over from other donors' samples. The source was cultured PBMCs, collected from culture after CMV antigen stimulation. V gene TRBV29-1 combines with J gene TRBJ2-1; 7 nucleotides line up with TRBD2. This chain's CDR3 is CSVAQRERSEQFF. In DNA form, the CDR3 reads TGCAGCGTTGCCCAGCGGGAACGCAGTGAGCAGTTCTTC.